The 32 T cell receptor beta chains reported below all come from one sample, sequenced in a study of shared clonotypes between healthy human individuals. Produced via immunoSEQ multiplex PCR; TCRdb's table is partial and in-frame only. The sample shows more than 1,200,000 clones, approximately 98.5% of them seen only once. Sequences were obtained from naive CD4+ T cells sorted from blood. The subset denotes: CD45RA+ positively selected. The receptors here all came from a man between 25 and 39 years old in good health.

The chain combines TRBV6-5 with TRBJ2-7, with D perhaps matching TRBD1 (6 bases). The germline V gene has CDR1 MNHEY and CDR2 SVGAGI. Trimming pared 5 bases from V and 3 bases from J, leaving 8 bases between. The length of the CDR3 is 12 residues. The CDR3 DNA reads as TGTGCCAGCAGTCCGGGACACTACGAGCAGTACTTC. Translation: CASSPGHYEQYF.

The rearrangement joins TRBV19 to TRBJ2-1; TRBD2 agrees at 11 bases. V lost 5 bases, J lost 2 bases, and 8 bases stayed unmatched. CDR3 length: 17 residues. CDR1 LNHDA and CDR2 SQIVND come from the germline V gene (reference sequence). The CDR3 protein is CASSPRGLAGTYNEQFF. Written as DNA, the CDR3 is TGTGCCAGTAGTCCGAGAGGACTAGCGGGTACCTACAATGAGCAGTTCTTC. Together with reference TRBV19 and TRBJ2-1, the CDR3 gives the full variable domain: DGGITQSPKYLFRKEGQNVTLSCEQNLNHDAMYWYRQDPGQGLRLIYYSQIVNDFQKGDIAEGYSVSREKKESFPLTVTSAQKNPTAFYLCASSPRGLAGTYNEQFFGPGTRLTVL.

J is TRBJ2-6 and V is TRBV30; D perhaps matches TRBD1 (5 bases). The CDR3 is 16 amino acids. Germline V gives CDR1 GTSNPN, CDR2 SVGIG (reference sequence). Trimming removed 0 bases from V and 4 bases from J, with 13 bases in between. The CDR3 nucleotides read TGTGCCTGGAGTGTACCTGGGGCTGGAGGGGCCAACGTCCTGACTTTC. It is translated as CAWSVPGAGGANVLTF.

The chain links TRBV25-1 to TRBJ2-2; TRBD1 aligns across 9 bases. The CDR3 is 16 residues long. The germline V gene has CDR1 MGHDK and CDR2 SYGVNS. The J segment lost 6 bases and the V segment lost 1 base, leaving 6 bases of the junction unmatched. The CDR3 nucleotides are TGTGCCAGCAGTGAATGGGACAGGGCTCTGTCCGGGGAGCTGTTTTTT. This sequence encodes CASSEWDRALSGELFF.

The rearrangement joins TRBV18 to TRBJ2-7, with D maybe TRBD1 (8 bases). Germline lookup yields CDR1 KGHSH and CDR2 LQKENI. The CDR3 runs 16 residues. V shed 3 bases and J shed 2 bases, with 17 bases lying between them. As DNA, the CDR3 is TGTGCCAGCTCACCTAACGGGGGGACAGGTCCCTACGAGCAGTACTTC. Protein sequence: CASSPNGGTGPYEQYF. The full variable domain, its missing parts supplied by reference TRBV18 and TRBJ2-7, is NAGVMQNPRHLVRRRGQEARLRCSPMKGHSHVYWYRQLPEEGLKFMVYLQKENIIDESGMPKERFSAEFPKEGPSILRIQQVVRGDSAAYFCASSPNGGTGPYEQYFGPGTRLTVT.

The chain links TRBV7-9 to TRBJ2-1; 11 nucleotides align to TRBD2. Looked up from germline, CDR1 is SEHNR and CDR2 is FQNEAQ (reference sequence). V dropped 5 bases and J dropped 3; count of bases not matched to a gene: 9. The CDR3 consists of 17 residues. This CDR3 is CASSRYPSGRNYNEQFF. The CDR3 nucleotides read TGTGCCAGCAGCCGGTACCCTAGCGGGAGGAACTACAATGAGCAGTTCTTC.

The chain is built from TRBV5-1 and TRBJ2-5; D could derive from TRBD1 or TRBD2 (5 bases each). Germline V CDR1 and CDR2: SGHRS, YFSETQ. Trimming took 0 bases from V and 5 from J, leaving 11 bases between them. The CDR3 is 14 amino acids. The CDR3: CASSLVTGRETQYF. In nucleotides, the CDR3 is TGCGCCAGCAGCTTGGTCACGGGGCGGGAGACCCAGTACTTC.

This chain's CDR3 is CASSGQAYNEQFF. The CDR3, as DNA: TGTGCCAGCAGTGGACAGGCATACAATGAGCAGTTCTTC. The rearrangement links TRBV28 to TRBJ2-1, with 7 bases aligning to TRBD1. The germline V gene has CDR1 MDHEN and CDR2 SYDVKM. The V and J ends lost 5 bases and 4 bases, in that order; junction bases with no gene match: 2. The length of the CDR3 is 13 residues.

V gene TRBV5-1 combines with J gene TRBJ2-7; 8 bases align to TRBD1. V lost 4 bases to trimming and J lost 0 bases; unmatched junction nucleotides: 6. The germline V gene has CDR1 SGHRS and CDR2 YFSETQ. The CDR3 covers 15 residues. CDR3 protein: CASSPGTGVSYEQYF. The CDR3 bases are TGCGCCAGCAGCCCGGGGACAGGAGTCTCCTACGAGCAGTACTTC.

This sequence joins TRBV5-1 and TRBJ1-3; 8 bases map to TRBD1. The length of the CDR3 is 15 residues. J was trimmed by 2 bases and V by 5 bases; bases with no gene match: 6. Germline V gene sequence: CDR1 SGHRS, CDR2 YFSETQ. CDR3 region: CASREDREAGNTIYF. DNA of the CDR3: TGCGCCAGCAGAGAGGACAGGGAAGCTGGAAACACCATATATTTT.

The CDR3 protein is CASTFIDTGELFF. CDR3 coding DNA: TGTGCCAGCACCTTCATTGACACCGGGGAGCTGTTTTTT. The chain employs TRBV19 and TRBJ2-2; D is uncertain. The V gene lost 9 bases and the J gene lost 3 bases, with 11 bases spanning the gap. The germline gives CDR1 LNHDA, CDR2 SQIVND (reference sequence). The CDR3 has 13 residues.

V and J are TRBV9 and TRBJ2-7; the D gene could be TRBD1 or TRBD2 (5 bases each). Between the trimmed V and J ends, which lost 6 bases and 2 bases, there was a span of 18 bases. The CDR3 extends over 15 amino acids. Germline V gene sequence: CDR1 SGDLS, CDR2 YYNGEE. The CDR3 nucleotides are TGTGCCAGCACTTTGGGGGATTCAGGCCCCTACGAGCAGTACTTC. Protein sequence: CASTLGDSGPYEQYF.

The chain combines TRBV7-8 with TRBJ1-2; D uncertain. This CDR3 spans 12 amino acids. Germline-derived CDR1 and CDR2 are SGHVS and FQNEAQ. Trimming pared 5 bases from V and 8 bases from J, leaving 12 bases between. As DNA, the CDR3 is TGTGCCAGCAGCCCCCAACCCGGCGGCTACACCTTC. Protein: CASSPQPGGYTF.

The rearrangement uses TRBV5-1 and TRBJ1-2, with 7 bases identical to TRBD1. The CDR3 contains 15 residues. J lost 4 bases, V lost 3 bases, and 9 bases had no gene match. Looked up from germline, CDR1 is SGHRS and CDR2 is YFSETQ. This chain's CDR3 is CASSSPGQKIYGYTF. CDR3 nucleotide sequence: TGCGCCAGCAGCTCACCGGGACAGAAGATCTATGGCTACACCTTC.

The chain is built from TRBV5-6 and TRBJ1-5; maybe TRBD1 (6 bases). CDR3 length equals 14 residues. Germline V gene data show CDR1 as SGHDT and CDR2 as YYEEEE. The V end was cut by 0 bases, the J end by 11 bases, with 15 bases between. The CDR3 sequence is CASSLAGARGAQHF. Written as DNA, the CDR3 is TGTGCCAGCAGCTTGGCGGGGGCCCGAGGGGCCCAGCATTTT.

The CDR3: CASSFPLGKVYEQYF. In nucleotides, the CDR3 is TGTGCCAGCAGTTTTCCACTGGGGAAAGTTTACGAGCAGTACTTC. The chain uses TRBV28 and TRBJ2-7; D is ambiguous. Trimming removed 3 bases at V and 4 bases at J, with 16 bases between. The CDR3 extends over 15 amino acids. Germline V gene sequence: CDR1 MDHEN, CDR2 SYDVKM. Full variable domain (remainder filled in from reference TRBV28 and TRBJ2-7): DVKVTQSSRYLVKRTGEKVFLECVQDMDHENMFWYRQDPGLGLRLIYFSYDVKMKEKGDIPEGYSVSREKKERFSLILESASTNQTSMYLCASSFPLGKVYEQYFGPGTRLTVT.

The CDR3 coding sequence is TGTGCCAGCAGCTTAGGGACAGGGATCACCGGGGAGCTGTTTTTT. Protein product: CASSLGTGITGELFF. This chain uses TRBV11-2 with TRBJ2-2; 8 positions agree with TRBD1. The CDR3 totals 15 residues. CDR1 SGHAT and CDR2 FQNNGV come from the germline V gene. With 1 base clipped from V and 4 bases from J, the junction kept 2 bases outside the gene matches.

The chain couples TRBV10-3 to TRBJ1-3, with D perhaps TRBD1 (5 bases). Germline V CDR1 and CDR2: ENHRY, SYGVKD. V dropped 7 bases and J dropped 3 bases, with 13 bases sitting between them. The CDR3 has 14 amino acids. The CDR3 region has the DNA TGTGCCATCAATACCGACAGCTTTGGAAACACCATATATTTT. Translated, it gives CAINTDSFGNTIYF.

This sequence joins TRBV9 and TRBJ1-1; 7 bases agree with TRBD1. Germline trimming cut 3 bases from V and 1 base from J; bases unmatched to any gene: 6. Germline CDR1 SGDLS, CDR2 YYNGEE. CDR3 length: 15 amino acids. Written as DNA, the CDR3 is TGTGCCAGCAGCGCGACCGGGACAGAGAACACTGAAGCTTTCTTT. Its translation: CASSATGTENTEAFF.

The V call is TRBV28, the J call TRBJ2-5; perhaps TRBD1 as D (5 bases). Germline V gene lookup returns CDR1 MDHEN and CDR2 SYDVKM. Trimming stripped 4 bases from V and 0 bases from J, with 15 bases between. There are 16 residues in the CDR3. The CDR3 DNA reads as TGTGCCAGCAGTTCTGGTAGGGGAATAGACCAAGAGACCCAGTACTTC. Protein sequence: CASSSGRGIDQETQYF.

The CDR3 reads CASGLAGGGEQFF. CDR3 bases: TGTGCCAGTGGACTAGCGGGGGGCGGTGAGCAGTTCTTC. The V and J genes are TRBV11-2 and TRBJ2-1; 14 nucleotides agree with TRBD2. Losses at the gene ends were 9 bases for V and 9 bases for J; bases not matched to a gene: 4. CDR3 length: 13 amino acids. Germline V gene lookup returns CDR1 SGHAT and CDR2 FQNNGV.

The chain uses TRBV7-6 and TRBJ1-2; perhaps TRBD1 as D (5 bases). The CDR3 is 12 residues long. CDR1 SGHVS and CDR2 FNYEAQ come from the germline V gene. The V gene lost 5 bases and the J gene lost 4 bases, with 8 bases spanning the gap. CDR3 coding DNA: TGTGCCAGCAGCGGGGGTGGCTATGGCTACACCTTC. This codes for CASSGGGYGYTF.

The CDR3 loop is CASTRTGGATYEQYF. The CDR3 DNA follows: TGTGCCAGCACGAGGACAGGGGGCGCAACCTACGAGCAGTACTTC. This sequence joins TRBV2 and TRBJ2-7; 11 bases match TRBD1. Germline trimming cut 7 bases from V and 2 bases from J; bases unmatched to any gene: 7. The germline gives CDR1 SNHLY, CDR2 FYNNEI. The CDR3 has 15 amino acids.

This clone showed up just once. The V and J genes are TRBV7-7 and TRBJ2-7; D uncertain. The germline V gene encodes CDR1 SSHAT and CDR2 FNYEAQ (reference sequence). The CDR3 contains 14 residues. The V gene lost 4 bases and the J gene lost 0 bases, with 10 bases spanning the gap. The CDR3 DNA is TGTGCCAGCAGCTCTGATCTTAGCTCCTACGAGCAGTACTTC. It codes for CASSSDLSSYEQYF.

The chain uses TRBV10-3 and TRBJ2-1; D is perhaps TRBD2 (5 bases). Trimming took off 8 bases at V and 6 bases at J, with 23 bases between the two ends. This CDR3 is 16 amino acids long. Per the germline V gene, CDR1 is ENHRY and CDR2 is SYGVKD. CDR3 sequence reads: CAIRPSASSVSNEQFF. The CDR3 DNA follows: TGTGCCATCCGCCCCTCGGCTAGCTCGGTCTCCAATGAGCAGTTCTTC.

This clone has just one count. The chain couples TRBV18 to TRBJ2-5; D may match TRBD1 or TRBD2 (5 bases each). The CDR3 is 15 amino acids. V lost 1 base to trimming and J lost 2 bases, with 11 bases between them. Germline loops: CDR1 KGHSH, CDR2 LQKENI. The CDR3 spells CASSPRGNFQETQYF. The CDR3 DNA sequence: TGTGCCAGCTCACCACGGGGGAACTTTCAAGAGACCCAGTACTTC.

This chain links TRBV6-4 with TRBJ2-6; D tentatively reads TRBD1 or TRBD2 (5 bases each). The CDR3 consists of 17 residues. CDR1 is MRHNA and CDR2 is SNTAGT in the germline V gene. Trimming removed 5 bases from V and 0 bases from J, with 14 bases in between. The CDR3 DNA reads TGTGCCAGCAGTAGAGGGGCGCATAGCTCTGGGGCCAACGTCCTGACTTTC. Translated: CASSRGAHSSGANVLTF.

The rearrangement uses TRBV5-1 and TRBJ1-1; the match to TRBD1 covers 8 bases. Trimming took 4 bases from V and 3 from J; bases not matched to a gene: 11. The CDR3 has 16 residues. CDR1 and CDR2 from the germline V gene are SGHRS and YFSETQ. The CDR3 loop is CASSVTGGSLHTEAFF. CDR3 DNA: TGCGCCAGCAGCGTAACAGGGGGAAGCTTACACACTGAAGCTTTCTTT.

The chain is built from TRBV18 and TRBJ1-3, with D tentatively TRBD1 (5 bases). The CDR3 spans 15 residues. Trimming shortened V by 2 bases and J by 3 bases, and 11 bases separated the two germline ends. The V gene's germline CDR1 is KGHSH and CDR2 LQKENI. The CDR3 bases are TGTGCCAGCTCACCAACTGAGGGGCTTGGAAACACCATATATTTT. It codes for CASSPTEGLGNTIYF.

The J gene is TRBJ2-3, the V gene TRBV5-1; 8 positions agree with TRBD2. After removal of 4 bases from V and 3 bases from J, the junction contained 10 bases not matched to a gene. The CDR3 extends over 16 amino acids. The germline V gene has CDR1 SGHRS and CDR2 YFSETQ. In DNA form, the CDR3 reads TGCGCCAGCAGCGAATATACCGGGACTAGAACAGATACGCAGTATTTT. Its translation is CASSEYTGTRTDTQYF.

The V gene is TRBV5-4, the J gene TRBJ2-3; no clear D gene. This CDR3 is built from 13 residues. V gave up 5 bases and J gave up 3 bases, with 10 bases separating them. Germline CDR1 reads SGHNT; CDR2 reads YYREEE (reference sequence). The chain's CDR3 is CASRPGGTDTQYF. For the CDR3, the DNA is TGTGCCAGCAGACCCGGTGGGACAGATACGCAGTATTTT.

On this clone itself: This same CDR3 is encoded by further DNA sequences in the sample. The rearrangement links TRBV6-1 to TRBJ2-7; 8 bases line up with TRBD1. In germline, CDR1 is MNHNS, CDR2 SASEGT. This CDR3 has 14 amino acids. The V and J ends lost 5 bases and 0 bases, in that order; junction bases with no gene match: 3. The DNA of the CDR3 is TGTGCCAGCAGTAGGACAGGGAACTCCTACGAGCAGTACTTC. This translates into CASSRTGNSYEQYF.